The subject of this entry is one TCR beta chain. This sample is part of a study of spatial heterogeneity in lung cancer. About the research overall: Beta-chain sequences consistently outnumbered alpha-chain sequences in detection.

TCR cDNA molecules each had a unique molecular identifier. Each CDR3 protein is one row after TCRdb ran MiXCR on the 5' RACE reads. The table has 550 to 750 distinct CDR3 sequences, 9.5% to 11% seen once. The CDR3 covers 13 residues. V gave up 4 bases and J gave up 8 bases; unmatched junction bases: 5. The germline CDR1 and CDR2 sequences are KGHSH and LQKENI. Time point noted: sample taken at primary tumor resection. The donor group consisted of over 55 patients who had untreated, early-stage non-small cell lung cancer. No cells were sorted before sequencing. The whole RNA sequenced was extracted from tumor, nontumor lung or frozen PBMC.

The sequence was collected from a male donor with early-stage non-small cell lung cancer. This chain uses TRBV18 with TRBJ2-1; 7 bases map to TRBD2. The specimen was normal lung tissue next to the tumor, collected at surgery. The CDR3 nucleotides are TGTGCCAGCTCACGGACTAGTATTTATGAGCAGTTCTTC. Its translation: CASSRTSIYEQFF.